The rows below give T cell receptor beta chains drawn from one sample of a study of blood T cell repertoires in COVID-19. The protocol was immunoSEQ multiplex PCR, while the TCRdb copy is restricted to in-frame clones and leaves out a portion. This table has about 160,000 clones, 75% to 85% appearing once. Material: PBMCs or T cells enriched from blood (not recorded which). These receptors were taken from a woman in her sixties who had recovered from COVID-19. CDR3s include the opening cysteine and the closing phenylalanine or tryptophan. Fields, in order: clone size, D gene, J gene, V gene, CDR3 DNA, CDR3 protein. A D gene is named only where the DNA matches it firmly. The listing skips clone size in some rows; elsewhere it reads once, few, many or a size class.

>NA|NA|TRBJ1-2|TRBV18
TGTGCCAGCTCACCACCGATGCGGGCGGCGAACCACTATGGCTACACCTTC
CASSPPMRAANHYGYTF
>NA|TRBD1|TRBJ1-1|TRBV20-1
TGCAGTGCTAGTCCCAGGACAGGGGGGGTTGAAGCTTTCTTT
CSASPRTGGVEAFF
>NA|NA|TRBJ1-5|TRBV11-1
TGTGCCAGCAGCCGCAATCCGGGATCTCAGCCCCAGCATTTT
CASSRNPGSQPQHF
>few|NA|TRBJ1-5|TRBV7-3
TGTGCCAGCAGCCAGGGCCCCAATCAGCCCCAGCATTTT
CASSQGPNQPQHF
>NA|NA|TRBJ1-6|TRBV5-1
TGCGCCAGCAGCCAAGAAGGGGGGGCTAGGTCACCCCTCCACTTT
CASSQEGGARSPLHF
>NA|TRBD1|TRBJ2-5|TRBV11-1
TGTGCCAGCAGCTCGCGGGACAGGTGGGAGACCCAGTACTTC
CASSSRDRWETQYF
>NA|NA|TRBJ2-7|TRBV6-5
TGTGCCAGCAGACCGAGACTGAAAACCTACGAGCAGTACTTC
CASRPRLKTYEQYF
>few|TRBD2|TRBJ2-3|TRBV19
TGTGCCAGTAGTACTCGACGAGCGGGGGGCACAGATACGCAGTATTTT
CASSTRRAGGTDTQYF
>NA|TRBD1|TRBJ2-3|TRBV7-8
TGTGCCAGCAGCCCTCGACAGGGGTCAGATACGCAGTATTTT
CASSPRQGSDTQYF
>NA|TRBD2|TRBJ2-5|TRBV3-1/TRBV3-2
TGTGCCAGCAGCCAAGGGAGACTAGCGGGGGTTGAGACCCAGTACTTC
CASSQGRLAGVETQYF
>few|TRBD1|TRBJ1-2|TRBV5-5
TGTGCCAGCAGCTTAGAACAGGGGGCTACTGACTATGGCTACACCTTC
CASSLEQGATDYGYTF
>NA|NA|TRBJ2-3|TRBV6-5
TGTGCCAGCAGTTCTCTGGCGGAGGAGAGCACAGATACGCAGTATTTT
CASSSLAEESTDTQYF
>NA|NA|TRBJ1-2|TRBV7-2
TGTGCCAGCAGCCAAAGCCGGGACACTGGCTACACCTTC
CASSQSRDTGYTF
>NA|TRBD1|TRBJ2-7|TRBV6-5
TGTGCCAGCAGGGGACAGACCTACGAGCAGTACTTC
CASRGQTYEQYF
>NA|TRBD2|TRBJ2-7|TRBV2
TGTGCCAGTAGGACTAGCGGGGCGTGGGAGCAGTACTTC
CASRTSGAWEQYF
>NA|TRBD1|TRBJ1-5|TRBV27
TGTGCCAGCAGTCCCGGACAGGGGAATCAGCCCCAGCATTTT
CASSPGQGNQPQHF
>NA|TRBD1|TRBJ2-7|TRBV25-1
TGTGCCAGCAAGGACAGGGGGACTTCCTACGAGCAGTACTTC
CASKDRGTSYEQYF
>NA|TRBD2|TRBJ2-3|TRBV5-1
TGCGCCAGCAGCTTGGGTACTAGCGGGGACACAGATACGCAGTATTTT
CASSLGTSGDTDTQYF
>NA|NA|TRBJ2-3|TRBV12-3/TRBV12-4
TGTGCCAGCAGTTTAGGCGACACAGATACGCAGTATTTT
CASSLGDTDTQYF
>many|TRBD1|TRBJ1-1|TRBV6-5
TGTGCCAGCAGACCACGACAGGGGTTGCGAGCTTTCTTT
CASRPRQGLRAFF
>few|NA|TRBJ2-5|TRBV18
TGTGCCAGCTCCAACTACCAAGAGACCCAGTACTTC
CASSNYQETQYF
>NA|NA|TRBJ1-1|TRBV5-1
TGCGCCAGCAGCTTGGCCTTCGGGAGGCTCACTGAAGCTTTCTTT
CASSLAFGRLTEAFF
>NA|NA|TRBJ1-2|TRBV6-5
TGTGCCAGCAGTTCCGGACAGTTCTATGGCTACACCTTC
CASSSGQFYGYTF
>NA|TRBD1|TRBJ1-1|TRBV5-6
TGTGCCAGCACCGGGGGACAGTCGGGCACTGAAGCTTTCTTT
CASTGGQSGTEAFF
>NA|NA|TRBJ1-3|TRBV28
TGTGCCAGCAGTTTTTGGCCAGGTGATCTCTCTGGAAACACCATATATTTT
CASSFWPGDLSGNTIYF
>NA|TRBD2|TRBJ2-3|TRBV4-1
TGCGCCAGCAGCCTCGGGGGGGCCCAAGATACGCAGTATTTT
CASSLGGAQDTQYF
>NA|NA|TRBJ2-2|TRBV9
TGTGCCAGCAGCGCCCACAGGGACACCGGGGAGCTGTTTTTT
CASSAHRDTGELFF
>once|NA|TRBJ2-1|TRBV7-2
TGTGCCAGCAGCTCAAATCCAAACTCCTACAATGAGCAGTTCTTC
CASSSNPNSYNEQFF
>NA|NA|TRBJ2-7|TRBV27
TGTGCCAGCACCTCCGGACTTGGTGGGAACGAGCAGTACTTC
CASTSGLGGNEQYF